Reported below is one T cell receptor beta chain. What it recognizes is unknown. The method was immunoSEQ multiplex PCR; TCRdb's version includes in-frame clones alone and lacks a portion of them. This table holds 150,000 to 200,000 clones, roughly 91% found once. There are 14 residues in the CDR3. V lost 4 bases, J lost 5 bases, and 8 bases stayed unmatched. Per germline, CDR1 SGHNT and CDR2 YYREEE (reference sequence). This entry is derived from a study of T cell responses to AZD1222 COVID-19 vaccine. Study results and limitations: Increased Spike-specific TCR breadth and depth were observed after two AZD1222 doses. CD4 TCRs linked to vaccination spanned spike, dominating at 160-218 and 743-854. Sampled repertoires all dated from after the peak T cell response.

Second doses at about 4 or about 12 weeks were pooled. The source was peripheral blood, collected 28 days after the second AZD1222 dose. This clonotype was sampled from an adult who received the AZD1222 COVID-19 vaccine. The V gene is TRBV5-4, the J gene TRBJ1-1; 7 nucleotides agree with TRBD1. CDR3 protein: CASSRETGRTEAFF. The CDR3 nucleotides read TGTGCCAGCAGCCGGGAGACAGGGCGGACTGAAGCTTTCTTT.